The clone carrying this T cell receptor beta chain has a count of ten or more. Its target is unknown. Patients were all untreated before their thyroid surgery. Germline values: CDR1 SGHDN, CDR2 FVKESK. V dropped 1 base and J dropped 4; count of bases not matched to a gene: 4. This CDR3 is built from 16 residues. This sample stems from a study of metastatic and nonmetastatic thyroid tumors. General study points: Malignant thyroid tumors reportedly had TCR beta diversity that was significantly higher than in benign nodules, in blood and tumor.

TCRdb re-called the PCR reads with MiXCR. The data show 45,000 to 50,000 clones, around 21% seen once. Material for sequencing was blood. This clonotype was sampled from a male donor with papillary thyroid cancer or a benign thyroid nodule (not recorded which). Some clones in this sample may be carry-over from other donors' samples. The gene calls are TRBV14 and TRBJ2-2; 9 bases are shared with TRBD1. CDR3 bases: TGTGCCAGCAGCCAAGGGACAGGGGCGGTCACCGGGGAGCTGTTTTTT. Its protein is CASSQGTGAVTGELFF.